The 6 T cell receptor beta chains below come from one sample, sequenced in a study of shared clonotypes between healthy human individuals (dated by TCRdb to 2018 to 2021). The library relied on the immunoSEQ multiplex PCR assay. In TCRdb, the immuneACCESS table is reduced to in-frame sequences with V and J assigned. These tables do not hold every clone; where another copy was compared, an unresolved V gene accounts for under half, and the others remain unexplained. Across this sample there are 550,000 to 700,000 clones, with less than 80% seen only once. In total, the top ten clones hold about 1.8% of the sample. Specimen: memory CD4+ T cells sorted from blood. The cell subset or site label of this sample denotes: CD45RA-negative fraction. These receptors all stem from a woman aged 25-40 years in good health.

V gene TRBV5-7 combines with J gene TRBJ1-2, with D perhaps TRBD1 (6 bases). TRBV5-7 is known as an ORF, though its function is uncertain. The CDR3 spans 13 residues. Trimming shortened V by 1 base and J by 6 bases, and 10 bases separated the two germline ends. The CDR3: CASSLKGGNGYTF. In DNA, the CDR3 is TGTGCCAGCAGCTTGAAAGGGGGGAATGGCTACACCTTC.

This chain links TRBV15 with TRBJ1-1; the match to TRBD1 covers 9 bases. V gave up 3 bases and J gave up 8 bases; unmatched junction bases: 4. Germline V gene lookup returns CDR1 LNHNV and CDR2 YYDKDF (reference sequence). The CDR3 is 13 amino acids. DNA of the CDR3: TGTGCCACCAGCAGCATGGGGACAGGGGAAGCTTTCTTT. Its protein product is CATSSMGTGEAFF.

J is TRBJ2-7 and V is TRBV6-1; TRBD1 might be the D (5 bases). Germline CDR1 and CDR2: MNHNS and SASEGT. This CDR3 is 14 amino acids long. Between the trimmed V and J ends, which lost 1 base and 2 bases, there was a span of 9 bases. The CDR3 sequence is CASSEGPGPYEQYF. CDR3 bases: TGTGCCAGCAGTGAAGGGCCAGGGCCCTACGAGCAGTACTTC.

This clone was seen a handful of times. The DNA of the CDR3 is TGCGCCAGCAGCTTATCTAGGGGCGCCTTCAGGGACACTGAAGCTTTCTTT. Translating it yields CASSLSRGAFRDTEAFF. The chain recombines TRBV5-1 with TRBJ1-1; perhaps TRBD1 as D (5 bases). Germline V gene lookup returns CDR1 SGHRS and CDR2 YFSETQ. CDR3 length: 17 amino acids. With 2 bases removed from V and 3 bases from J, the gap between germline ends came to 20 bases. The full variable domain, its missing parts supplied by reference TRBV5-1 and TRBJ1-1, is KAGVTQTPRYLIKTRGQQVTLSCSPISGHRSVSWYQQTPGQGLQFLFEYFSETQRNKGNFPGRFSGRQFSNSRSEMNVSTLELGDSALYLCASSLSRGAFRDTEAFFGQGTRLTVV.

The chain uses TRBV15 and TRBJ1-2; no reliable D call. Germline CDR1 reads LNHNV; CDR2 reads YYDKDF (reference sequence). The V gene lost 0 bases and the J gene lost 5 bases, with 7 bases spanning the gap. The CDR3 length is 13 residues. The CDR3 region has the DNA TGTGCCACCAGCAGAGATGGGATTTATGGCTACACCTTC. Protein product: CATSRDGIYGYTF.

The chain has TRBV5-5 and TRBJ2-2; no definite D call. Trimming removed 3 bases at V and 6 bases at J, with 6 bases between. CDR3 length: 12 amino acids. Germline V gene lookup returns CDR1 SGHKS and CDR2 YYEKEE (reference sequence). This CDR3 reads CASSSQSGELFF. CDR3 nucleotide sequence: TGTGCCAGCAGCTCGCAGTCCGGGGAGCTGTTTTTT.